The sequence of this T cell receptor (beta chain) was determined in a study of shared clonotypes between healthy human individuals (TCRdb year 2020). About the study as a whole: A couple of women and a few men aged 18 to 49 years were included in the cohort. For each donor, CD4 naive and CD4 memory were each run on three plates, CD8 naive on two plates, and CD8 memory on one plate. The study deeply sequenced blood TCR repertoires of about 5 healthy adults to estimate repertoire size and the extent of clonotype sharing between individuals. To increase sequencing depth and limit assay-specific biases, TCR repertoire library preparation and sequencing were carried out by different laboratories using diverse techniques. Each donor's leukapheresis produced roughly between roughly 0.9 and 9 billion PBMCs. The paper's findings and limits, for the study overall: The genetic and exposure-history diversity represented was limited by the small number of donors. About 4.5% of naive CD4, more than 3% of naive CD8, approximately 2.2% of memory CD4, and more than 0.35% of memory CD8 clonotypes were shared across several donors. Compared with non-shared clonotypes, clonotypes shared by all four sorted-subset donors had higher generation probabilities. Incomplete sequencing was indicated by rarefaction of sorted-subset datasets, despite the large sequencing depth. Sampling was limited to blood, and TCR repertoires in tissue likely differ from TCR repertoires in blood. Pairwise subsampling indicated that sequencing depth was expected to affect the degree of clonotype sharing among donors. Naive subsets generally had larger estimated clonotype richness than memory subsets did.

The donors were healthy, HIV-negative adults with no recently reported acute infections or vaccinations. Only Caucasian adults living in Nashville, Tennessee, USA were represented among the donors. CD4+ T cells were enriched through magnetic negative selection, after which naive cells were positively selected on CD45RA and the remaining negative fraction served as the memory subset. Blood was collected by leukapheresis, and PBMCs were isolated by Ficoll-Histopaque density gradient centrifugation and then cryopreserved in liquid nitrogen vapor phase. Purity and quantity of every magnetically sorted T cell population were checked by analytical flow cytometry. From each sorted fraction, genomic DNA was isolated and quantified by UV absorbance on a Nanodrop 2000c. Using the deep immunoSEQ assay, multiplex PCR amplified TCR CDR3 regions from genomic DNA. Extracted genomic DNA from each cell subset was spread evenly across all wells of several immunoSEQ 96-well plates, with each plate serving as a replicate. For sorted subsets, approximately 210 ng genomic DNA, equal to 30,000 to 35,000 T cell genomes, was loaded into each replicate PCR. The purified libraries were quantified using a Qubit 3.0 fluorometer, sized with a Bioanalyzer 2100, and then quantified again using the KAPA Library Quantification kit. A separate single-read 150-cycle Illumina NextSeq 550 flow cell was used to sequence each immunoSEQ 96-well plate. Per the source publication's procedure: Because the immunoSEQ output included only junctional sequences and no quality scores, the filtering could not be the same as the filtering used for full-length reads. Sequences were annotated with PyIR, a Python wrapper for IgBLAST v1.9, using IMGT germline references to assign V/J genes and CDR3. Reads were filtered out if the reads had weak V/J assignments (E-value above 1e-6), no CDR3, stop codons, out-of-frame junctions, or ambiguous translated residues. A V3J clonotype was defined by an identical inferred V gene, J gene, and CDR3 amino acid sequence. Percentage overlap between repertoires was calculated by dividing the number of shared unique clonotypes by the size of the smaller repertoire. Three approaches were used to assess repertoire richness: RTK rarefaction, the Chao1 estimator, and Recon v2.1 estimates of unobserved clonotypes. OLGA was used to compute generation probabilities for all TCRbeta clonotypes that the gDNA method yielded from a few donors. In TCRdb, the immuneACCESS table is reduced to in-frame sequences with V and J assigned. These tables do not hold every clone; where another copy was compared, an unresolved V gene accounts for under half, and the others remain unexplained. V and J calls and clone size are given by that table; D and trimming were obtained from the DNA. Present in this sample are nearly 1,000,000 clones, about three quarters of which were seen just once. The biggest ten clones account for approximately 1.5% of the sample.

CDR1 and CDR2, per the germline V gene (reference sequence), are LNHNV and YYDKDF. Measured from the cysteine to the phenylalanine, the CDR3 is 14 residues long. CDR3 DNA is the only sequence kept; it has 42 bases, read in frame from the first base. V and J lose 0 bases and 5 bases, and a span of 10 bases separates them. Regarding this clone: Its recognized antigen is unknown. No qualities accompany the bases; no much larger clone lies one base away. The identical CDR3 is also encoded by other nucleotide sequences in the sample.

The sequence joins TRBV15 to TRBJ1-2; D gene: possibly TRBD1, on 6 matching bases. This clonotype was obtained from a man between 18 and 29 years old in good health. Sequencing was carried out using memory CD4+ T cells sorted from blood. Reading the label with the study, this specimen's cell subset or site is: CD45RA-negative fraction. The CDR3 sequence is CATSREGQGYGYTF. The sequenced DNA is TGTGCCACCAGCAGAGAAGGGCAGGGGTATGGCTACACCTTC.